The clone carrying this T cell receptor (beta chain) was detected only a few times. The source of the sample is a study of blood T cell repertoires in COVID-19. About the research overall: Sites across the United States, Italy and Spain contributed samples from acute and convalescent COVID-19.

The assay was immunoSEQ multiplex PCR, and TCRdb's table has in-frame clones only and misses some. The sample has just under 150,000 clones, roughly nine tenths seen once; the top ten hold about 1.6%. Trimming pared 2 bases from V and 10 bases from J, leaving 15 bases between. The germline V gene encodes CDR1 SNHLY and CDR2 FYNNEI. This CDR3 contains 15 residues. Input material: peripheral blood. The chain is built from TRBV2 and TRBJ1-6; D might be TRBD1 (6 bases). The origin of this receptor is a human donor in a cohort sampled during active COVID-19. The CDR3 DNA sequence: TGTGCCAGCAGTGAAACAGGGATACGTGGGTCACCCCTCCACTTT. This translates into CASSETGIRGSPLHF.